The 26 T cell receptor beta chains below come from one sample, sequenced in a study of CD8 T cells in Susac syndrome. Random hexamers were used to reverse transcribe an amount of about 0.5 to 1 ug RNA. MiXCR, applied by TCRdb to the immunoSEQ multiplex PCR reads, yields one record per CDR3 protein. The table lists roughly 400,000 distinct CDR3 sequences, approximately 85% of them singletons. Sequencing was performed on CD8+ T cells from PBMCs. The origin of the receptors is a human donor with multiple sclerosis.

The chain combines TRBV4-1 with TRBJ1-4, with D possibly matching TRBD1 (6 bases). Per germline, CDR1 MGHRA and CDR2 YSYEKL. The CDR3 consists of 16 residues. Trimming shortened V by 4 bases and J by 4 bases, and 16 bases separated the two germline ends. In DNA form, the CDR3 reads TGCGCCAGCAGCCCCAGGGGCGTAGGTCATAATGAAAAACTGTTTTTT. This codes for CASSPRGVGHNEKLFF.

V gene TRBV30 combines with J gene TRBJ2-1; 7 bases match TRBD2. Germline-derived CDR1 and CDR2 are GTSNPN and SVGIG (reference sequence). J was trimmed by 10 bases and V by 2 bases; bases with no gene match: 17. There are 16 residues in the CDR3. The CDR3 loop reads CAWSLRSAGVGREQFF. DNA for the CDR3: TGTGCCTGGAGTCTCCGTTCGGCGGGAGTCGGACGGGAGCAGTTCTTC.

The V gene is TRBV28, the J gene TRBJ2-2, with D unresolved. CDR3 length: 14 amino acids. Germline V gene data show CDR1 as MDHEN and CDR2 as SYDVKM. Trimming removed 5 bases from V and 3 bases from J, with 10 bases in between. CDR3 sequence reads: CASSTIRHTGELFF. The CDR3 DNA follows: TGTGCCAGCAGTACCATCAGGCACACCGGGGAGCTGTTTTTT.

This clonotype was found a few times. The chain carries TRBV4-1 and TRBJ2-7, with D hard to call. Germline V gives CDR1 MGHRA, CDR2 YSYEKL. The CDR3 covers 15 residues. The V and J ends lost 4 bases and 1 base respectively, with 14 bases between them. This CDR3 is CASSPKLGPSYEQYF. Written as DNA, the CDR3 is TGCGCCAGCAGCCCCAAACTGGGCCCGTCCTACGAGCAGTACTTC.

The chain joins TRBV28 to TRBJ1-2, with D possibly TRBD1 on 5 matching bases. This CDR3 comprises 16 residues. Deletions cut 2 bases from V and 3 bases from J, with 16 bases between. The V gene's germline CDR1 is MDHEN and CDR2 SYDVKM. The CDR3 nucleotides are TGTGCCAGCAGTTTAAGGTACCAAGGAGGGGACTATGGCTACACCTTC. Residues: CASSLRYQGGDYGYTF.

The chain recombines TRBV7-9 with TRBJ2-1; TRBD2 agrees at 11 bases. Germline-derived CDR1 and CDR2 are SEHNR and FQNEAQ (reference sequence). Unmatched junction bases numbered 2, after V lost 5 bases and J lost 5 bases. This CDR3 has 14 amino acids. The CDR3: CASSETSGNNEQFF. CDR3 DNA: TGTGCCAGCAGCGAGACTAGCGGGAACAATGAGCAGTTCTTC.

This clonotype came up once. The V call is TRBV27, the J call TRBJ1-1, with TRBD1 as a possible D gene (5 bases). The CDR3 has 15 amino acids. Germline assignment: CDR1 MNHEY and CDR2 SMNVEV (reference sequence). V was shortened by 2 bases and J by 0 bases, with 10 bases between the two germline ends. DNA for the CDR3: TGTGCCAGCAGTTTAGCGGCCAGGGTGAACACTGAAGCTTTCTTT. Translating it yields CASSLAARVNTEAFF.

J is TRBJ1-5 and V is TRBV15; maybe TRBD1 (5 bases). Per germline, CDR1 LNHNV and CDR2 YYDKDF (reference sequence). Between the trimmed V and J ends, which lost 0 bases and 5 bases, there was a span of 11 bases. This CDR3 comprises 15 residues. Here the CDR3 reads CATSRDLGADQPQHF. The CDR3 DNA reads TGTGCCACCAGCAGAGATCTCGGGGCGGATCAGCCCCAGCATTTT.

DNA for the CDR3: TGTGCCAGCAGCGACAGGAAGCAGTTCTTC. Residues: CASSDRKQFF. The genes are TRBV2 and TRBJ2-1, with TRBD1 as a possible D gene (6 bases). The ends were cut back, 6 bases at V and 11 bases at J, with 8 bases in the middle. The germline gives CDR1 SNHLY, CDR2 FYNNEI. The CDR3 spans 10 residues.

J is TRBJ2-1 and V is TRBV19; 7 nucleotides align to TRBD2. Germline V gives CDR1 LNHDA, CDR2 SQIVND (reference sequence). Unmatched junction bases numbered 10, after V lost 8 bases and J lost 9 bases. There are 13 residues in the CDR3. In DNA, the CDR3 is TGTGCCAGTTCCAGCGGGACTTGGGTTGAGCAGTTCTTC. Protein product: CASSSGTWVEQFF.

This rearrangement joins TRBV27 to TRBJ1-1; 9 nucleotides align to TRBD1. With V trimmed by 6 bases and J by 3 bases, 5 bases remained unmatched. The CDR3 is made up of 14 amino acids. The germline V gene has CDR1 MNHEY and CDR2 SMNVEV (reference sequence). The CDR3 sequence: CASRDRGFDTEAFF. In DNA form, the CDR3 reads TGTGCCAGCAGGGACAGGGGTTTTGACACTGAAGCTTTCTTT.

The rearrangement uses TRBV6-5 and TRBJ1-4; a weak D match, TRBD1 (5 bases). The CDR3 is 16 amino acids. Germline CDR1 is MNHEY and CDR2 is SVGAGI. V shed 2 bases and J shed 5 bases, with 15 bases lying between them. The CDR3 bases are TGTGCCAGCAGTTACGGGGACCAGCCGGGGAATGAAAAACTGTTTTTT. Its protein is CASSYGDQPGNEKLFF.

The CDR3 DNA reads as TGTGCCAGCAGTTACCAGGGTGTATGGGCTGGGGCCAACGTCCTGACTTTC. Its protein product is CASSYQGVWAGANVLTF. The rearrangement links TRBV27 to TRBJ2-6, with a tentative D call TRBD1 (5 bases). Per the germline V gene, CDR1 is MNHEY and CDR2 is SMNVEV (reference sequence). This CDR3 spans 17 amino acids. Trimming took 4 bases from V and 2 from J, leaving 15 bases between them.

This clonotype has more than one count but fewer than ten. The V call is TRBV3-1, the J call TRBJ1-2; no reliable D call. The CDR3 consists of 14 residues. The V gene lost 4 bases and the J gene lost 6 bases, with 15 bases spanning the gap. The V gene's germline CDR1 is LGHDT and CDR2 YNNKEL (reference sequence). CDR3 coding DNA: TGTGCCAGCAGCCGGCAAGGCAGCCCCCATGGCTACACCTTC. Amino acid sequence: CASSRQGSPHGYTF. Complete variable domain (other parts from reference TRBV3-1 and TRBJ1-2): DTAVSQTPKYLVTQMGNDKSIKCEQNLGHDTMYWYKQDSKKFLKIMFSYNNKELIINETVPNRFSPKSPDKAHLNLHINSLELGDSAVYFCASSRQGSPHGYTFGSGTRLTVV.

The V and J genes are TRBV7-2 and TRBJ1-5; 7 nucleotides line up with TRBD1. The CDR3 has 18 amino acids. V shed 0 bases and J 0 bases; nucleotides not matched to a gene: 8. Germline V CDR1 and CDR2: SGHTA, FQGNSA. DNA for the CDR3: TGTGCCAGCAGCTTAGCGAGCGGACAGGACTATAGCAATCAGCCCCAGCATTTT. Its protein product is CASSLASGQDYSNQPQHF.

The chain has TRBV28 and TRBJ2-1; perhaps TRBD2 as D (6 bases). This CDR3 spans 15 amino acids. The V and J ends lost 5 bases and 1 base respectively, with 12 bases between them. CDR1 and CDR2 (germline): MDHEN, SYDVKM. CDR3: CASSPGVLSYNEQFF. The CDR3 region has the DNA TGTGCCAGCAGTCCGGGAGTGTTATCCTACAATGAGCAGTTCTTC.

The CDR3 DNA is TGCGCCAGCAGCTTTCAGGAACCAGATACGCAGTATTTT. This translates into CASSFQEPDTQYF. This chain connects TRBV5-1 to TRBJ2-3; D is unresolved. The CDR3 loop spans 13 amino acids. Germline CDR1 and CDR2: SGHRS and YFSETQ. V was shortened by 2 bases and J by 4 bases, with 8 bases between the two germline ends.

This clonotype was observed a single time. This chain connects TRBV7-9 to TRBJ2-2; 10 nucleotides match TRBD1. The CDR3 contains 15 residues. Germline V gene sequence: CDR1 SEHNR, CDR2 FQNEAQ (reference sequence). J lost 7 bases, V lost 5 bases, and 7 bases had no gene match. Here the CDR3 reads CASSPGTGDIGELFF. In DNA form, the CDR3 reads TGTGCCAGCAGCCCCGGGACAGGGGATATCGGGGAGCTGTTTTTT.

V is TRBV6-5 and J is TRBJ2-3; D unclear. Per germline, CDR1 MNHEY and CDR2 SVGAGI. Trimming left V 2 bases short and J 3 bases short, with 9 bases between. The CDR3 is 14 amino acids. CDR3 residues: CASSYEDSTDTQYF. The CDR3 nucleotides read TGTGCCAGCAGTTACGAGGATAGTACAGATACGCAGTATTTT.

The chain uses TRBV19 and TRBJ2-6; no reliable D call. Germline-derived CDR1 and CDR2 are LNHDA and SQIVND (reference sequence). The V end was cut by 3 bases, the J end by 0 bases, with 6 bases between. The CDR3 has 15 residues. The CDR3 region has the DNA TGTGCCAGTAGTATCCCGCGCTCTGGGGCCAACGTCCTGACTTTC. Translating gives CASSIPRSGANVLTF.

This chain links TRBV27 with TRBJ2-1; 8 bases agree with TRBD1. The CDR3 is made up of 18 amino acids. Trimming removed 3 bases from V and 6 bases from J; junction bases left unmatched: 16. CDR1 MNHEY and CDR2 SMNVEV come from the germline V gene (reference sequence). The CDR3 protein is CASSLLSGGPSYTNEQFF. The CDR3 DNA is TGTGCCAGCAGTTTGTTGTCAGGGGGCCCCTCCTACACCAATGAGCAGTTCTTC.

The count of this clonotype is one. This chain uses TRBV5-6 with TRBJ1-2; TRBD1 agrees at 10 bases. Germline trimming cut 4 bases from V and 8 bases from J; bases unmatched to any gene: 17. The CDR3 consists of 17 residues. The germline V gene has CDR1 SGHDT and CDR2 YYEEEE. The CDR3 region has the DNA TGTGCCAGCAGCCCGGTCGGCGGGACAGGGGATGATGGAGGCTACACCTTC. It encodes CASSPVGGTGDDGGYTF. The full variable domain, completed using reference TRBV5-6 and TRBJ1-2, is DAGVTQSPTHLIKTRGQQVTLRCSPKSGHDTVSWYQQALGQGPQFIFQYYEEEERQRGNFPDRFSGHQFPNYSSELNVNALLLGDSALYLCASSPVGGTGDDGGYTFGSGTRLTVV.

The table lists this clonotype with a count of one. The chain couples TRBV12-3 or TRBV12-4 to TRBJ2-7; D ambiguous. The length of the CDR3 is 13 residues. V lost 6 bases and J lost 3, with 12 bases in between. The CDR3 is CASRGQAFYEQYF. The DNA of the CDR3 is TGTGCCAGCAGAGGGCAGGCCTTCTACGAGCAGTACTTC.

This rearrangement joins TRBV21-1 to TRBJ2-3; TRBD1, the table's D call, lacks a check against the DNA. TRBV21-1 is reported as a pseudogene. The CDR3 has 14 amino acids. The CDR3: CASSTSEGTDTQYF. The CDR3 nucleotides read TGTGCCAGCAGCACGTCCGAGGGGACAGATACGCAGTATTTT.

The chain recombines TRBV19 with TRBJ2-7; unclear D gene. Trimming stripped 5 bases from V and 4 bases from J, with 12 bases between. Germline loops: CDR1 LNHDA, CDR2 SQIVND (reference sequence). The CDR3 runs to 13 residues. The CDR3 protein is CASSGGQSYEQYF. For the CDR3, the DNA is TGTGCCAGTAGTGGTGGGCAGTCTTACGAGCAGTACTTC.

The V and J genes are TRBV5-5 and TRBJ2-5; the D is unclear. From germline, CDR1 is SGHKS and CDR2 YYEKEE (reference sequence). This CDR3 is 16 amino acids long. The ends were cut back, 2 bases at V and 2 bases at J, with 16 bases in the middle. DNA for the CDR3: TGTGCCAGCAGCTTCACGAACCCCCTCGGGCAAGAGACCCAGTACTTC. This sequence encodes CASSFTNPLGQETQYF. Full variable domain (missing parts from reference TRBV5-5 and TRBJ2-5): DAGVTQSPTHLIKTRGQQVTLRCSPISGHKSVSWYQQVLGQGPQFIFQYYEKEERGRGNFPDRFSARQFPNYSSELNVNALLLGDSALYLCASSFTNPLGQETQYFGPGTRLLVL.